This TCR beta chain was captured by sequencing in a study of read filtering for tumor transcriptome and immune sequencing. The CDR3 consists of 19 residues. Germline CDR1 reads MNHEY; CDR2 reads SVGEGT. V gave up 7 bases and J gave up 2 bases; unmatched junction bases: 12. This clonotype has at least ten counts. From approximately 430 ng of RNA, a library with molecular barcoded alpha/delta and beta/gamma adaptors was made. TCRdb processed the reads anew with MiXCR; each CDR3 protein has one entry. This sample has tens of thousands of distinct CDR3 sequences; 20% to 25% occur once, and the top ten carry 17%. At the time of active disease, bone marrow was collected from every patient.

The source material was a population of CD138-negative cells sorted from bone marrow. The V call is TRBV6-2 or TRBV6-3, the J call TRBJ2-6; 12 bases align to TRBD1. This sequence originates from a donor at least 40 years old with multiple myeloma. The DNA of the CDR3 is TGTGCCAGCATCCCCGGGTTGGGACAGGGGGCCACTGGGGCCAACGTCCTGACTTTC. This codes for CASIPGLGQGATGANVLTF.